A few counts support the clone carrying this T cell receptor (beta chain). What it binds is not known. These data are taken from a study of T-cell memory formation after mild COVID-19. Study summary: Clustering of TCRs was largely donor specific.

From germline, CDR1 is MNHEY and CDR2 SVGEGT. CDR3 length: 15 residues. The trim removed 6 bases at V and 8 bases at J, leaving 10 bases unmatched. Points from the study as a whole: Pre-infection memory carried some responding clones, suggesting that cross-reactive memory joined.

TCRdb reprocessed the 5' RACE reads via MiXCR and lists one record per CDR3 protein. Found here are 550,000 to 650,000 distinct CDR3 sequences, 17% of them singletons; the top ten hold about 8.1%. The clonotype comes from an adult woman who had mild COVID-19 (a few samples of this study predate the infection). Cell type and time point are not known. The sequenced sample consisted of PBMCs or a T cell subset sorted from them (not recorded which). The chain combines TRBV6-2 or TRBV6-3 with TRBJ2-1; 10 positions match TRBD2. Written as DNA, the CDR3 is TGTGCCAGCAGCTTAGCTAGCGGGAGTTTGTATGAGCAGTTCTTC. This gives the protein CASSLASGSLYEQFF.